This T cell receptor beta chain was recovered during a study of OX40 agonist ivuxolimab in advanced cancers. On the study more broadly: Participants could have had prior anti-PD-1, anti-PD-L1 or anti-CTLA-4 therapy, and about 37% had some.

Findings of the study overall: Clones of CD4+ and CD8+ blood T cells grew by week 6 at doses of 0.1 to 3.0 mg/kg. Partial responders dosed at 0.1-3.0 mg/kg displayed clonal expansion ranking among the lowest. CD4+ T cells averaged fewer expanded clones than CD8+ T cells.

CDR3 length equals 12 residues. Trimming shortened V by 3 bases and J by 3 bases, and 3 bases separated the two germline ends. The germline gives CDR1 SNHLY, CDR2 FYNNEI. As for this clone: Its specificity is not known.

Data came from immunoSEQ multiplex PCR; TCRdb stores just in-frame clones and leaves some out. The table lists 80,000 to 95,000 clones, approximately 90% of them singletons. This material consisted of CD4+ or CD8+ T cells sorted from blood, taken in a trial of the OX40 agonist ivuxolimab. The rearrangement links TRBV2 to TRBJ1-3; D call uncertain. This TCR was recovered from an adult with an advanced solid tumor such as melanoma, head and neck, liver or kidney cancer. CDR3 protein: CASSEGGNTIYF. CDR3 sequence (DNA): TGTGCCAGCAGTGAGGGTGGAAACACCATATATTTT. Combining the CDR3 with reference TRBV2 and TRBJ1-3 gives the whole variable domain EPEVTQTPSHQVTQMGQEVILRCVPISNHLYFYWYRQILGQKVEFLVSFYNNEISEKSEIFDDQFSVERPDGSNFTLKIRSTKLEDSAMYFCASSEGGNTIYFGEGSWLTVV.